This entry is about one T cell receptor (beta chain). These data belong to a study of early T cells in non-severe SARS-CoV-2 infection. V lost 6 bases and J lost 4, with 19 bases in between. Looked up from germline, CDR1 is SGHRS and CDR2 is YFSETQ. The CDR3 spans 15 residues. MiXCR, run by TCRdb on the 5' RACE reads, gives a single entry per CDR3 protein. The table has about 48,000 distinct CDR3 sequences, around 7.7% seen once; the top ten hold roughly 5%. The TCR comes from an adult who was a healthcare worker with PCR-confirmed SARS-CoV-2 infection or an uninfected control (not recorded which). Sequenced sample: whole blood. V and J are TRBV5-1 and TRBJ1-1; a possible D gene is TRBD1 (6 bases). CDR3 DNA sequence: TGCGCCAGCAACGAGATTGCGGCGGGGGCCACTGAAGCTTTCTTT. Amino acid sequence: CASNEIAAGATEAFF.